This passage covers 7 T cell receptor beta chains from one sample sequenced in a study of cytomegalovirus exposure and HLA in healthy donors (dated by TCRdb to the late 2010s). The library relied on the immunoSEQ multiplex PCR assay. The multiplex PCR relied on a mix of 60 forward primers for TCR Vbeta segments and 13 reverse primers for TCR Jbeta segments. As stored in TCRdb, this immuneACCESS dataset retains in-frame rearrangements with V and J assigned. A fraction of the clones does not appear; measured against another copy, unresolved V genes explain less than half of the discrepancy, and the remainder lacks a known reason. The sample data list around 200,000 clones, and approximately 90% of these were observed just once. The ten largest account for more than 0.8% of the sample. The sample was PBMCs. Receptor source: a woman in her late teens or twenties in good health and CMV-seronegative.

The chain recombines TRBV2 with TRBJ2-3; 7 bases line up with TRBD1. The CDR3 has 17 amino acids. Trimming removed 7 bases from V and 0 bases from J; junction bases left unmatched: 13. The germline V gene has CDR1 SNHLY and CDR2 FYNNEI. CDR3 DNA: TGTGCCAGCATCTGGGACAGATCTGCTTATAGCACAGATACGCAGTATTTT. This encodes CASIWDRSAYSTDTQYF.

The chain joins TRBV6-6 to TRBJ1-2; D is possibly TRBD1 (5 bases). V was trimmed by 4 bases and J by 2 bases, leaving 11 bases between them. The CDR3 runs to 14 residues. Per the germline V gene, CDR1 is MNHNY and CDR2 is SVGAGI (reference sequence). The CDR3 DNA reads TGTGCCAGCAGTTCGGCCGACAGAAACTATGGCTACACCTTC. Amino acid sequence: CASSSADRNYGYTF.

As DNA, the CDR3 is TGTGCCAGCAGCTTAGGAGTAGCGGGAGGCGGGGATGAGCAGTTCTTC. This codes for CASSLGVAGGGDEQFF. This rearrangement joins TRBV7-6 to TRBJ2-1, with 10 bases fitting TRBD2. V was clipped by 1 base and J by 8 bases; unmatched bases: 8. Germline CDR1 is SGHVS and CDR2 is FNYEAQ. The CDR3 is 16 amino acids.

The chain employs TRBV25-1 and TRBJ1-2; TRBD1 might be the D (5 bases). Germline CDR1 and CDR2: MGHDK and SYGVNS. Trimming removed 4 bases from V and 8 bases from J, with 17 bases in between. This CDR3 contains 14 residues. The CDR3 reads CASSGLGGTRGYTF. CDR3 DNA: TGTGCCAGCAGTGGGCTTGGGGGGACTCGGGGCTACACCTTC.

V and J are TRBV5-5 and TRBJ2-7, with D possibly being TRBD2 (5 bases). Germline values: CDR1 SGHKS, CDR2 YYEKEE (reference sequence). V lost 4 bases to trimming and J lost 3 bases, with 11 bases between them. CDR3 length: 13 residues. The CDR3 sequence: CASSRGFDYEQYF. CDR3 bases: TGTGCCAGCAGCCGGGGTTTTGACTACGAGCAGTACTTC.

V and J are TRBV7-2 and TRBJ1-1; D remains unclear. The V end lost 7 bases, the J end lost 0 bases, and 18 bases lay between the germline ends. The CDR3 runs 16 residues. CDR1 and CDR2 (germline): SGHTA, FQGNSA. CDR3 protein: CASNPPPLEMNTEAFF. The CDR3 DNA sequence: TGTGCCAGCAACCCCCCTCCCCTAGAGATGAACACTGAAGCTTTCTTT.

The V call is TRBV7-3, the J call TRBJ2-3; tentative D call: TRBD2 (5 bases). Looked up from germline, CDR1 is SGHTA and CDR2 is FQGTGA. CDR3 length: 15 amino acids. V lost 3 bases, J lost 2 bases, and 12 bases lay in between. CDR3 region: CASSFGSPFTDTQYF. The CDR3 nucleotides read TGTGCCAGCAGCTTTGGGAGTCCGTTCACAGATACGCAGTATTTT.